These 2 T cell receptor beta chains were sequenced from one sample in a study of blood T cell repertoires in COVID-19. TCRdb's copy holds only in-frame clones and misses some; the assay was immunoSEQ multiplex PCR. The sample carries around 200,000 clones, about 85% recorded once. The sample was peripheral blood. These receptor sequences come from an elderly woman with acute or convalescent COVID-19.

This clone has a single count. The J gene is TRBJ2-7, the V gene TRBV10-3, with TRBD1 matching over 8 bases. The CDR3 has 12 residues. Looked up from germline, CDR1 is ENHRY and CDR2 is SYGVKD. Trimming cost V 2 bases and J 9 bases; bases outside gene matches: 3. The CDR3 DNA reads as TGTGCCATCAGTGAGCGGGACAGGCGGCAGTACTTC. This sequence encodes CAISERDRRQYF.

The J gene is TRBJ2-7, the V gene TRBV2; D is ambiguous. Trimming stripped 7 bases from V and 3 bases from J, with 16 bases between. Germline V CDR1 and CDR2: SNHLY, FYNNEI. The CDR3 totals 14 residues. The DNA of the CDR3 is TGTGCCAGCAATCTACTAAGTGGATACTACGAGCAGTACTTC. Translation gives CASNLLSGYYEQYF.